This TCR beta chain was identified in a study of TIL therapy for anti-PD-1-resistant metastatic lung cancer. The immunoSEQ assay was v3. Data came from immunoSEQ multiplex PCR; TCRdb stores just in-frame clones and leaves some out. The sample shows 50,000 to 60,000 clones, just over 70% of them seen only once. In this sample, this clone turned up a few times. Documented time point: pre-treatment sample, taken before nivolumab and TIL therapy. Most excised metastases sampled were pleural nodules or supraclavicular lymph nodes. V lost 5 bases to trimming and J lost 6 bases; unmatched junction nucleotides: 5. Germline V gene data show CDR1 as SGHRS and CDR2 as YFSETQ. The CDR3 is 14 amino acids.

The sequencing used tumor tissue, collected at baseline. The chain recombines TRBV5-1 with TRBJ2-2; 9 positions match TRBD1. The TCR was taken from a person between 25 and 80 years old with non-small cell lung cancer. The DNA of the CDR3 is TGCGCCAGCAGGAAACAGGGGGCGGCCGGGGAGCTGTTTTTT. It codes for CASRKQGAAGELFF.